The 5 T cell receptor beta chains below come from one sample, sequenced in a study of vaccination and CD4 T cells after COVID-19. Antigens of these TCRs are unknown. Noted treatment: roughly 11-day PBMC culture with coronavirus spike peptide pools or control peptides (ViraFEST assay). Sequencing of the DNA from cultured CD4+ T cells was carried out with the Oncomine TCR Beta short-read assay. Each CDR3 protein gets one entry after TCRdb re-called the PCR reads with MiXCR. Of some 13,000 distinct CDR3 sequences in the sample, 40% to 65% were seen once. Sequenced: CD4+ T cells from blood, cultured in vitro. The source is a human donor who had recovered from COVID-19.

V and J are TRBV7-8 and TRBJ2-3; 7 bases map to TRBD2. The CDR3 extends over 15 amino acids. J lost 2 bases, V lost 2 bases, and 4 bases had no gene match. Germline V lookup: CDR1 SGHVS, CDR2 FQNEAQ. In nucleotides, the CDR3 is TGTGCCAGCAGCTTACGAAGCGGGAACACAGATACGCAGTATTTT. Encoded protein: CASSLRSGNTDTQYF.

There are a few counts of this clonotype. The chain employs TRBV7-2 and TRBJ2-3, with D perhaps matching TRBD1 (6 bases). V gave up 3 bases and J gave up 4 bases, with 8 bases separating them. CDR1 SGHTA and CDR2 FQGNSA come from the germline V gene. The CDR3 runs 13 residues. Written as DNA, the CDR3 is TGTGCCAGCAGCTTGGGGGCGGCAGATACGCAGTATTTT. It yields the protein CASSLGAADTQYF.

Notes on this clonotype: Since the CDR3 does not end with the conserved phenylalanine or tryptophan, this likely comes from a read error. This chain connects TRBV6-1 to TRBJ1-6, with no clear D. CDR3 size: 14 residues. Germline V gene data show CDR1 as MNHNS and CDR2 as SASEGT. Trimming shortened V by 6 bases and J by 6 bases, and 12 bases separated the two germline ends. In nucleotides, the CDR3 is TGTGCCAGCAGCATATTAGCTGGTAATTCACCCCTCCACATT. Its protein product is CASSILAGNSPLHI.

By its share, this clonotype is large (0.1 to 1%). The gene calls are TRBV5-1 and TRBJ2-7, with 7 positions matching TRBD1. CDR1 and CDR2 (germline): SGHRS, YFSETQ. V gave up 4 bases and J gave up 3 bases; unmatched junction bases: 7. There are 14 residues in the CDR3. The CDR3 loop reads CASSPSGQFYEQYF. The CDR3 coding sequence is TGCGCCAGCAGCCCCTCGGGACAGTTCTACGAGCAGTACTTC.

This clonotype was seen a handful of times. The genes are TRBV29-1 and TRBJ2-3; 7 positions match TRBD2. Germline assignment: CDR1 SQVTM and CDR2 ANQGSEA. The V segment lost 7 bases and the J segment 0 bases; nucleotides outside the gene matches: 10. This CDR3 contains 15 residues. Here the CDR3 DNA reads TGCAGCGCTACCCCACTAGCGACAAGCACAGATACGCAGTATTTT. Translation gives CSATPLATSTDTQYF.